This TCR beta chain was sequenced during a study of shared clonotypes between healthy human individuals (dated by TCRdb to 2018 to 2021). Describing the broader study: The cohort included three men and a couple of women between 18 and 49 years of age. For each donor, three plates each were used for CD4 naive and CD4 memory, two plates were used for CD8 naive, and one plate was used for CD8 memory. Per donor, leukapheresis produced somewhere between about 0.9 and 9.5 billion PBMCs. To estimate repertoire size and how much clonotypes are shared between individuals, the study performed deep sequencing of blood TCR repertoires from 4 to 6 healthy adults. To increase sequencing depth and limit assay-specific biases, TCR repertoire library preparation and sequencing were carried out by different laboratories using diverse techniques. Summary of the overall study and its limitations: Sampling was limited to blood, and TCR repertoires in tissue likely differ from TCR repertoires in blood. Higher generation probabilities were observed for clonotypes shared by all four sorted-subset donors than for non-shared clonotypes. Pairwise subsampling led to the expectation that sequencing depth would affect the degree of clonotype sharing among donors. The small number of donors limited the genetic and exposure-history diversity represented. Rarefaction of sorted-subset datasets indicated incomplete sequencing despite the large sequencing depth. Roughly 5% of naive CD4, around 3.6% of naive CD8, roughly 2.5% of memory CD4, and about 0.4% of memory CD8 clonotypes were shared across a few donors. Estimated clonotype richness was generally larger for naive than for memory subsets.

Ten or more counts support this clone. Its antigen target is currently unknown. No clone much larger than this one lies a single base away; base qualities are absent. From V the trimming removes 4 bases and from J it removes 3 bases, while the gene matches leave 16 bases of the junction unaccounted for. The germline V gene yields SGHRS for CDR1 and YFSETQ for CDR2. From the cysteine up to the phenylalanine, the CDR3 has a length of 19 residues. CDR3 DNA only is kept here, 57 bases in frame from base 1. Using the deep immunoSEQ assay, TCR CDR3 regions were amplified from genomic DNA by multiplex PCR. Extracted genomic DNA from each cell subset was distributed evenly across all wells of several immunoSEQ 96-well plates, and each plate was treated as a replicate. For sorted subsets, each replicate PCR was loaded with around 200 ng genomic DNA, equivalent to some 27,000 T cell genomes. Purified libraries were quantified with a Qubit 3.0 fluorometer, sized on a Bioanalyzer 2100, and re-quantified with the KAPA Library Quantification kit. Every immunoSEQ 96-well plate was sequenced on a dedicated single-read 150-cycle Illumina NextSeq 550 flow cell. Processing in the source paper ran as follows. Because the immunoSEQ output included only junctional sequences and no quality scores, the filtering could not be the same as the filtering used for full-length reads. To assign V/J genes and CDR3, sequences were annotated using PyIR, a Python wrapper for IgBLAST v1.9, with IMGT germline references. Reads were filtered out if the reads had weak V/J assignments (E-value above 1e-6), no CDR3, stop codons, out-of-frame junctions, or ambiguous translated residues. V3J clonotypes were defined as sequences sharing the same inferred V gene, J gene, and CDR3 amino acid sequence. The percentage overlap between two repertoires was calculated by dividing the number of shared unique clonotypes by the size of the smaller repertoire. RTK rarefaction, the Chao1 estimator, and Recon v2.1 estimates of unobserved clonotypes were used to assess repertoire richness. Generation probabilities for all TCRbeta clonotypes obtained by the gDNA method from several donors were computed using OLGA. This immuneACCESS table, as held by TCRdb, lists in-frame sequences with V and J called but not all clones. Of the missing ones, under half trace to an unresolved V gene in checked studies; the others have no known cause. D and trimming come from the DNA, and the V and J calls and clone size come from that table. The sample data list about 110,000 clones, and about 67% of these were observed just once. The top ten clonotypes cover approximately 23% of the sample.

Healthy HIV-negative adults with no recently reported acute infections or vaccinations were included as donors. Only Caucasian adults living in Nashville, Tennessee, USA were represented among the donors. CD8 memory samples combined magnetically selected CD45RO+ cells with CCR7-negative CD45RA+ effector memory (TemRA) cells. Blood was collected by leukapheresis, and PBMCs were isolated by Ficoll-Histopaque density gradient centrifugation and then cryopreserved in liquid nitrogen vapor phase. Analytical flow cytometry was used to check the purity and quantity of each magnetically sorted T cell population. Genomic DNA was isolated from every sorted fraction and measured by UV absorbance on a Nanodrop 2000c.

The rearranged segments are TRBV5-1 and TRBJ1-3; 10 bases in between match TRBD1. The source is a woman aged 30 to 39 in good health. The sequencing input was memory CD8+ T cells sorted from blood. The cell subset or site label, as the study defines it: CD45RO+ cells pooled with CCR7-negative TemRA cells. Here is the DNA: TGCGCCAGCAGCGGGATTTCCTCCGGGACAGGGGTTTATGGAAACACCATATATTTT. Protein translation: CASSGISSGTGVYGNTIYF.